Given below is one T cell receptor (beta chain) in context. The J segment lost 4 bases and the V segment lost 2 bases, leaving 8 bases of the junction unmatched. The germline V gene has CDR1 SQVTM and CDR2 ANQGSEA. The CDR3 covers 14 residues. The data were obtained in a study of shared clonotypes between healthy human individuals. Study-wide background: The study drew on a couple of women and a few men aged 18 to 49 as donors.

Only in-frame clones appear in the TCRdb table, and some are missing; sequencing was by immunoSEQ multiplex PCR. This table holds about 2 million clones, about 94% found once. Cells designated naive CD8 were CD45RO-negative and were positively selected for CCR7, with terminally differentiated effector memory CD45RA+ cells excluded. Sequencing was performed on naive CD8+ T cells sorted from blood. This receptor was identified in a man aged 18 to 30 in good health. The V call is TRBV29-1, the J call TRBJ2-7; 7 bases fit TRBD1. The CDR3 DNA reads TGCAGCGTTGAACTCTGGACAGGAGAGTACGAGCAGTACTTC. It yields the protein CSVELWTGEYEQYF.